Following are 24 T cell receptor beta chains from one sample sequenced in a study of T cell changes during pregnancy in multiple sclerosis. The assay was immunoSEQ multiplex PCR, and TCRdb's table has in-frame clones only and misses some. The table includes some 110,000 clones, about 94% detected once. The specimen comprised peripheral blood, sampled in the third trimester of pregnancy. These receptors all stem from a female donor with multiple sclerosis, enrolled in a pregnancy study.

The rearrangement joins TRBV14 to TRBJ2-1, with TRBD2 matching 10 bases. Unmatched junction bases numbered 7, after V lost 3 bases and J lost 2 bases. Germline V lookup: CDR1 SGHDN, CDR2 FVKESK. The CDR3 covers 17 residues. This chain's CDR3 is CASSHQLAGGPYNEQFF. DNA for the CDR3: TGTGCCAGCAGCCATCAGTTAGCGGGAGGCCCCTACAATGAGCAGTTCTTC.

The chain recombines TRBV5-1 with TRBJ2-1, with 13 bases matching TRBD2. V lost 6 bases and J lost 6; bases outside the gene matches: 6. Germline values: CDR1 SGHRS, CDR2 YFSETQ. The CDR3 loop spans 15 amino acids. DNA of the CDR3: TGCGCCAGCACCACCGGGACTAGCGGGACCAATGAGCAGTTCTTC. It yields the protein CASTTGTSGTNEQFF.

The chain couples TRBV21-1 to TRBJ1-5. TRBV21-1 is termed a pseudogene. The CDR3 is 18 residues long. The CDR3 DNA sequence: TGTGCCAGCAGCAAAAAAGGGAGGTCTGGCGGATTTGGTCAGCCCCAGCATTTT. The encoded protein is CASSKKGRSGGFGQPQHF.

J is TRBJ1-5 and V is TRBV23-1; tentatively, D is TRBD1 (5 bases). TRBV23-1 belongs to the ORF category, with a function that is uncertain. V was cut by 0 bases and J by 1 base, with 19 bases left in between. This CDR3 has 19 amino acids. As DNA, the CDR3 is TGCGCCAGCAGTCAATCGAAGCGGGACGGGGGAGGGAGCAATCAGCCCCAGCATTTT. Translation: CASSQSKRDGGGSNQPQHF.

The rearrangement uses TRBV9 and TRBJ2-7; 9 bases agree with TRBD2. The CDR3 covers 15 residues. The V gene end was trimmed by 1 base and the J gene end by 4 bases; junction bases not matched to a gene: 6. Germline CDR1 is SGDLS and CDR2 is YYNGEE. The CDR3 region is CASSVRPSGIYEQYF. As DNA, the CDR3 is TGTGCCAGCAGCGTAAGGCCTAGCGGGATTTACGAGCAGTACTTC.

The CDR3 here is CASRTGEYNEQFF. The CDR3 DNA sequence: TGTGCCAGCAGGACAGGGGAATACAATGAGCAGTTCTTC. The rearrangement joins TRBV6-5 to TRBJ2-1, with TRBD1 matching 8 bases. With 6 bases clipped from V and 4 bases from J, the junction kept 2 bases outside the gene matches. The CDR3 has 13 residues. The germline V gene encodes CDR1 MNHEY and CDR2 SVGAGI.

The chain employs TRBV19 and TRBJ1-2, with D possibly TRBD1 on 5 matching bases. Germline V gene data show CDR1 as LNHDA and CDR2 as SQIVND (reference sequence). Trimming stripped 5 bases from V and 2 bases from J, with 12 bases between. The CDR3 consists of 14 residues. The CDR3 spells CASSPQGGNYGYTF. The CDR3 DNA reads as TGTGCCAGTAGTCCCCAGGGAGGCAACTATGGCTACACCTTC.

The chain links TRBV7-9 to TRBJ2-2; TRBD2 matches at 14 bases. Germline values: CDR1 SEHNR, CDR2 FQNEAQ (reference sequence). There are 17 residues in the CDR3. Trimming at V came to 1 base and at J to 4 bases, leaving 2 bases not matched to a gene. The CDR3 DNA follows: TGTGCCAGCAGCTTAGGGACTAGCGGGAGGCTCACCGGGGAGCTGTTTTTT. Translating gives CASSLGTSGRLTGELFF.

The J gene is TRBJ2-2, the V gene TRBV2; D unresolved. The CDR3 consists of 11 residues. V lost 6 bases and J lost 5, with 4 bases in between. Germline CDR1 and CDR2: SNHLY and FYNNEI. This chain's CDR3 is CASRETGELFF. CDR3 DNA: TGTGCCAGCAGAGAGACCGGGGAGCTGTTTTTT.

The chain employs TRBV27 and TRBJ1-2; 8 bases map to TRBD1. The ends lost 3 bases at V and 8 bases at J; junction bases unmatched: 8. The CDR3 totals 14 residues. CDR1 MNHEY and CDR2 SMNVEV come from the germline V gene (reference sequence). Written as DNA, the CDR3 is TGTGCCAGCAGTTTCCAGGGGGCAGTAGAAGGCTACACCTTC. It encodes CASSFQGAVEGYTF.

The chain is built from TRBV6-6 and TRBJ2-4; 9 bases agree with TRBD2. Looked up from germline, CDR1 is MNHNY and CDR2 is SVGAGI (reference sequence). Trimming removed 4 bases from V and 6 bases from J; junction bases left unmatched: 4. The CDR3 has 14 amino acids. Written as DNA, the CDR3 is TGTGCCAGCAGTTCGCGGGAGGGCCGAAACATTCAGTACTTC. Protein sequence: CASSSREGRNIQYF.

This sequence joins TRBV6-1 and TRBJ1-2; TRBD1 is a possible D gene (6 bases). The V gene's germline CDR1 is MNHNS and CDR2 SASEGT. CDR3 length equals 15 residues. The germline V and J ends were trimmed by 7 bases and 4 bases, with 19 bases remaining between them. The CDR3 DNA reads as TGTGCCAGCACCACGCTGCGGGGGGCGGGCTATGGCTACACCTTC. Amino acids: CASTTLRGAGYGYTF.

J is TRBJ2-7 and V is TRBV27; 7 bases align to TRBD2. The CDR3 consists of 13 residues. The J segment lost 0 bases and the V segment lost 5 bases, leaving 1 base of the junction unmatched. Germline loops: CDR1 MNHEY, CDR2 SMNVEV (reference sequence). The chain's CDR3 is CASSRGVSYEQYF. The CDR3 bases are TGTGCCAGCAGTCGGGGGGTCTCCTACGAGCAGTACTTC.

With regard to this clone: This CDR3 is also generated by other DNA sequences in the sample. The CDR3 DNA sequence: TGTGCCAGCAGTTATCAGAAGGGGAGGGTTTCGGATGAGCAGTTCTTC. It yields the protein CASSYQKGRVSDEQFF. The genes are TRBV25-1 and TRBJ2-1, with 7 bases that match TRBD2. The CDR3 covers 16 residues. After removal of 5 bases from V and 8 bases from J, the junction contained 15 bases not matched to a gene. In germline, CDR1 is MGHDK, CDR2 SYGVNS.

The chain links TRBV6-5 to TRBJ2-2; 8 nucleotides match TRBD1. With 1 base clipped from V and 4 bases from J, the junction kept 5 bases outside the gene matches. Per germline, CDR1 MNHEY and CDR2 SVGAGI. This CDR3 contains 16 residues. CDR3 sequence (DNA): TGTGCCAGCAGTTACTGGGGGACAGGACGCACCGGGGAGCTGTTTTTT. It yields the protein CASSYWGTGRTGELFF.

The CDR3 spells CASSIAGTGIYGYTF. The CDR3 DNA reads TGTGCCAGTAGTATAGCCGGGACAGGGATCTATGGCTACACCTTC. The chain employs TRBV19 and TRBJ1-2, with 9 positions matching TRBD1. The junction had 4 bases not matched to a gene; V was cut back by 1 base and J by 4 bases. CDR3 length: 15 residues. CDR1 and CDR2 from the germline V gene are LNHDA and SQIVND (reference sequence).

The chain joins TRBV19 to TRBJ1-5, with 7 bases aligning to TRBD1. Germline CDR1 and CDR2: LNHDA and SQIVND (reference sequence). This CDR3 region has 17 residues. V was clipped by 2 bases and J by 6 bases; unmatched bases: 13. CDR3 loop: CASSIMGPTGHSQPQHF. The DNA for the CDR3 is TGTGCCAGTAGTATAATGGGACCGACAGGGCATAGTCAGCCCCAGCATTTT.

CDR3 DNA: TGTGCCAGCAGCTTAATCCGCGGGGGGGCTCGGAATGAGCAGTTCTTC. This sequence encodes CASSLIRGGARNEQFF. This chain links TRBV7-2 with TRBJ2-1; TRBD2 agrees at 9 bases. Germline V gene lookup returns CDR1 SGHTA and CDR2 FQGNSA. Germline trimming cut 2 bases from V and 7 bases from J; bases unmatched to any gene: 9. The CDR3 totals 16 residues.

The V call is TRBV5-1, the J call TRBJ2-2; 8 bases align to TRBD2. This CDR3 is built from 14 residues. V lost 4 bases, J lost 7 bases, and 6 bases stayed unmatched. The germline V gene has CDR1 SGHRS and CDR2 YFSETQ. The CDR3 coding sequence is TGCGCCAGCAGCCAGGGACTAGAAATCGGGGAGCTGTTTTTT. As protein: CASSQGLEIGELFF. The complete variable domain, with remaining parts taken from reference TRBV5-1 and TRBJ2-2, reads KAGVTQTPRYLIKTRGQQVTLSCSPISGHRSVSWYQQTPGQGLQFLFEYFSETQRNKGNFPGRFSGRQFSNSRSEMNVSTLELGDSALYLCASSQGLEIGELFFGEGSRLTVL.

This sequence joins TRBV5-1 and TRBJ1-1; 7 nucleotides match TRBD1. CDR1 and CDR2 from the germline V gene are SGHRS and YFSETQ. V shed 0 bases, J shed 4 bases, and the junction held 3 bases outside the gene matches. CDR3 size: 14 residues. In nucleotides, the CDR3 is TGCGCCAGCAGCTTGGCCCCAGGGGGCACTGAAGCTTTCTTT. It encodes CASSLAPGGTEAFF. The full variable domain, with the rest looked up from reference TRBV5-1 and TRBJ1-1, is KAGVTQTPRYLIKTRGQQVTLSCSPISGHRSVSWYQQTPGQGLQFLFEYFSETQRNKGNFPGRFSGRQFSNSRSEMNVSTLELGDSALYLCASSLAPGGTEAFFGQGTRLTVV.

About this clone: Sequence at one end of the junction differs from germline and may be a read error. The V and J genes are TRBV27 and TRBJ2-7; D uncertain. Germline assignment: CDR1 MNHEY and CDR2 SMNVEV (reference sequence). CDR3 length: 9 residues. CDR3 loop: CASSLDQDF. The CDR3 nucleotides read TGTGCCAGCAGTTTAGACCAGGACTTC.

This clone was detected only once. The chain carries TRBV19 and TRBJ1-3; D possibly corresponds to TRBD1 (5 bases). The CDR3 has 14 residues. Germline CDR1 LNHDA, CDR2 SQIVND (reference sequence). V was cut by 7 bases and J by 4 bases, with 14 bases left in between. In DNA form, the CDR3 reads TGTGCCAGTAATGCCAGGGCTCAAGGAAACACCATATATTTT. It codes for CASNARAQGNTIYF.

This chain links TRBV4-1 with TRBJ2-1; no reliable D call. Trimming pared 3 bases from V and 10 bases from J, leaving 16 bases between. Germline loops: CDR1 MGHRA, CDR2 YSYEKL. The CDR3 totals 14 residues. CDR3: CASSQQRGPREQFF. The CDR3, as DNA: TGCGCCAGCAGCCAGCAGCGAGGTCCTAGAGAGCAGTTCTTC.

The gene calls are TRBV15 and TRBJ2-7; 16 bases are a match to TRBD2. With 1 base clipped from V and 7 bases from J, the junction kept 13 bases outside the gene matches. CDR3 length: 19 residues. Germline V lookup: CDR1 LNHNV, CDR2 YYDKDF (reference sequence). CDR3 protein: CATSRAIPGLAGGQQEQYF. DNA of the CDR3: TGTGCCACCAGCAGAGCAATTCCGGGACTAGCGGGAGGGCAACAGGAGCAGTACTTC.